This T cell receptor (beta chain) was sequenced during a study of T-cell reconstitution after alpha-beta-depleted transplantation in children. Study-wide points: High day-60 TCRbeta diversity in some patients came from surviving recipient T cells and thymic progenitors. Several hundred graft clones that had expanded were reportedly the source of alpha-beta T cells about two months after transplant. By one year post-transplant, T-cell counts and diversity largely arose from T cells that were newly produced.

In regard to this clonotype: Its target is unknown.

Unique molecular identifiers were built into the TCRbeta library. One entry per CDR3 protein, called by TCRdb with MiXCR from the PCR reads. This sample has about 540,000 distinct CDR3 sequences; 25% to 30% occur once, and the top ten carry 30% to 45%. V was shortened by 2 bases and J by 5 bases, with 12 bases between the two germline ends. Germline assignment: CDR1 SGHRS and CDR2 YFSETQ. CDR3 length equals 14 residues. The chain links TRBV5-1 to TRBJ2-3; D is unresolved. The TCR comes from a boy under two years old with Wiskott-Aldrich syndrome, due to receive a stem cell transplant. Here the sequenced sample was PBMCs, taken before TCRalphabeta/CD19-depleted stem cell transplant. This chain's CDR3 is CASSFGIPRDTQYF. In nucleotides, the CDR3 is TGCGCCAGCAGCTTCGGAATCCCCAGAGATACGCAGTATTTT.